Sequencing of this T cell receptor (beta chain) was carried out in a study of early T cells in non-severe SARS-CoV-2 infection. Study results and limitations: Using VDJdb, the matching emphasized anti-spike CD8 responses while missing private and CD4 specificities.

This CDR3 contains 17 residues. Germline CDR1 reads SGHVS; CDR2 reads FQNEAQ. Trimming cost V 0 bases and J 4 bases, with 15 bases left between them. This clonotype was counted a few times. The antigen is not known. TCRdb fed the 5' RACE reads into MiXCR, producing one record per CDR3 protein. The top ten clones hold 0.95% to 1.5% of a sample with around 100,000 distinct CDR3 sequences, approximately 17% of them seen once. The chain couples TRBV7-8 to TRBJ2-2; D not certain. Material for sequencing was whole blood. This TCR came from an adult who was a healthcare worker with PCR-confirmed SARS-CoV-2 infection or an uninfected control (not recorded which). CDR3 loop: CASSLASAGSRTGELFF. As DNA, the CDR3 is TGTGCCAGCAGCTTAGCCTCGGCCGGGTCACGCACCGGGGAGCTGTTTTTT. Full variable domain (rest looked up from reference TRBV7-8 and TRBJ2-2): GAGVSQSPRYKVAKRGQDVALRCDPISGHVSLFWYQQALGQGPEFLTYFQNEAQLDKSGLPSDRFFAERPEGSVSTLKIQRTQQEDSAVYLCASSLASAGSRTGELFFGEGSRLTVL.